These 13 T cell receptor beta chains originate from one sample sequenced in a study of T cells in localized non-small cell lung cancer. Using immunoSEQ multiplex PCR, the repertoire was profiled, and TCRdb retains in-frame clones only, with some absent. The data show fewer than 50,000 clones, with approximately 83% seen just once and approximately 8.6% held by the top ten. The material sequenced was PBMCs, taken before any cancer treatment. Source of these receptors: a man aged 40 to 75 with stage II lung adenocarcinoma.

V and J are TRBV7-3 and TRBJ1-1; tentatively, D is TRBD1 (6 bases). CDR1 SGHTA and CDR2 FQGTGA come from the germline V gene. This CDR3 is built from 14 residues. Trimming left V 2 bases short and J 0 bases short, with 7 bases between. The DNA of the CDR3 is TGTGCCAGCAGCTTACGACAGGTGAACACTGAAGCTTTCTTT. It is translated as CASSLRQVNTEAFF.

This clone was recorded once. V usage is TRBV5-6 and J usage is TRBJ1-1; D remains unclear. The V gene lost 4 bases and the J gene lost 8 bases, with 15 bases spanning the gap. In germline, CDR1 is SGHDT, CDR2 YYEEEE. This CDR3 is built from 13 residues. The CDR3 spells CASSTDSRMEAFF. The DNA for the CDR3 is TGTGCCAGCAGCACTGATTCTCGCATGGAAGCTTTCTTT. The whole variable domain, filled in from reference TRBV5-6 and TRBJ1-1, reads DAGVTQSPTHLIKTRGQQVTLRCSPKSGHDTVSWYQQALGQGPQFIFQYYEEEERQRGNFPDRFSGHQFPNYSSELNVNALLLGDSALYLCASSTDSRMEAFFGQGTRLTVV.

This chain links TRBV5-1 with TRBJ1-1; 7 nucleotides match TRBD1. The CDR3 is made up of 12 amino acids. From germline, CDR1 is SGHRS and CDR2 YFSETQ. The junction had 2 bases not matched to a gene; V was cut back by 3 bases and J by 6 bases. The CDR3 reads CASSYGQAEAFF. The DNA for the CDR3 is TGCGCCAGCAGCTACGGACAGGCTGAAGCTTTCTTT.

The chain joins TRBV9 to TRBJ2-5; TRBD2 agrees at 8 bases. Germline lookup yields CDR1 SGDLS and CDR2 YYNGEE. CDR3 length: 15 residues. V trimming: 6 bases; J trimming: 3 bases; junction bases outside the gene matches: 10. CDR3 protein: CASNPDGGGKETQYF. CDR3 DNA sequence: TGTGCCAGCAACCCGGACGGGGGGGGAAAAGAGACCCAGTACTTC.

The chain has TRBV18 and TRBJ1-2, with no clear D. The CDR3 contains 15 residues. CDR1 and CDR2 from the germline V gene are KGHSH and LQKENI. V lost 3 bases and J lost 3, with 14 bases in between. For the CDR3, the DNA is TGTGCCAGCTCACCCGATCCCGCGCGGTACTATGGCTACACCTTC. This translates into CASSPDPARYYGYTF.

The chain has TRBV19 and TRBJ2-1; 11 bases agree with TRBD2. The germline CDR1 and CDR2 sequences are LNHDA and SQIVND (reference sequence). This CDR3 comprises 16 residues. The V segment lost 10 bases and the J segment 0 bases; nucleotides outside the gene matches: 8. CDR3 DNA: TGTGCCACCCGGGGGACTAGCGGATACTCCTACAATGAGCAGTTCTTC. Amino acid sequence: CATRGTSGYSYNEQFF.

CDR3 loop: CASSLKGGKNIQYF. DNA for the CDR3: TGTGCCAGCAGTCTCAAGGGTGGCAAAAACATTCAGTACTTC. This chain uses TRBV27 with TRBJ2-4; no reliable D call. CDR3 length equals 14 residues. Trimming shortened V by 5 bases and J by 3 bases, and 11 bases separated the two germline ends. The V gene's germline CDR1 is MNHEY and CDR2 SMNVEV (reference sequence).

The J gene is TRBJ1-1, the V gene TRBV7-9; the D is unclear. The CDR3 has 15 amino acids. CDR1 and CDR2 (germline): SEHNR, FQNEAQ (reference sequence). With 3 bases removed from V and 1 base from J, the gap between germline ends came to 12 bases. The CDR3 spells CASSFLAGPNTEAFF. Here the CDR3 DNA reads TGTGCCAGCAGCTTCTTAGCAGGTCCGAACACTGAAGCTTTCTTT.

This chain uses TRBV19 with TRBJ1-6; TRBD1 agrees at 8 bases. CDR1 LNHDA and CDR2 SQIVND come from the germline V gene (reference sequence). This CDR3 comprises 14 residues. The V gene end was trimmed by 6 bases and the J gene end by 7 bases; junction bases not matched to a gene: 5. The CDR3 here is CASSQGATNSPLHF. The CDR3, as DNA: TGTGCCAGTAGCCAGGGGGCAACAAATTCACCCCTCCACTTT.

This clone occurred a few times. The chain carries TRBV7-6 and TRBJ2-1; TRBD2 might be the D (6 bases). The CDR3 has 14 residues. The V end was cut by 1 base, the J end by 9 bases, with 13 bases between. CDR1 and CDR2 (germline): SGHVS, FNYEAQ. The CDR3 sequence is CASSLGGAPTEQFF. The CDR3 region has the DNA TGTGCCAGCAGCTTAGGCGGGGCGCCTACTGAGCAGTTCTTC.

There are a few counts of this clone. The same CDR3 also results from other DNA sequences found in this sample. The chain couples TRBV7-6 to TRBJ1-1, with a tentative D call TRBD1 (5 bases). Per the germline V gene, CDR1 is SGHVS and CDR2 is FNYEAQ. The V and J ends lost 1 base and 0 bases respectively, with 6 bases between them. The CDR3 spans 14 residues. CDR3 amino acids: CASSLGGVNTEAFF. The CDR3 coding sequence is TGTGCCAGCAGCTTAGGGGGCGTGAACACTGAAGCTTTCTTT.

The chain joins TRBV28 to TRBJ2-7; D gene unclear. The CDR3 contains 14 residues. CDR1 is MDHEN and CDR2 is SYDVKM in the germline V gene. The V end lost 3 bases, the J end lost 1 base, and 10 bases lay between the germline ends. CDR3 coding DNA: TGTGCCAGCAGTTTCCCTCGAGGATCCTACGAGCAGTACTTC. This codes for CASSFPRGSYEQYF.

This sequence joins TRBV9 and TRBJ1-4, with D unclear. Germline assignment: CDR1 SGDLS and CDR2 YYNGEE. The CDR3 contains 15 residues. V was pared by 0 bases and J by 0 bases, with 6 bases between. CDR3 amino acids: CASSVVSSTNEKLFF. The DNA for the CDR3 is TGTGCCAGCAGCGTAGTCTCTTCAACTAATGAAAAACTGTTTTTT.